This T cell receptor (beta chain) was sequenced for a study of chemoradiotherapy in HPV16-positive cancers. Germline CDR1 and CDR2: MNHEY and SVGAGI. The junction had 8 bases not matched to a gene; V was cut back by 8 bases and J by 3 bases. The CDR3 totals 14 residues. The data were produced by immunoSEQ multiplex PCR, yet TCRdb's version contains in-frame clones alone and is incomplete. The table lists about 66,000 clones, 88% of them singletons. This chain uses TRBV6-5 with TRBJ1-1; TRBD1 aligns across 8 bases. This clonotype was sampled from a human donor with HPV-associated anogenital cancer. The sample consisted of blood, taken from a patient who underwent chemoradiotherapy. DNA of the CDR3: TGTGCCAGCTCCGGCAGGGGGCTGTACACTGAAGCTTTCTTT. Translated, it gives CASSGRGLYTEAFF.